The 24 T cell receptor beta chains below come from one sample, sequenced in a study of spatial heterogeneity in lung cancer. Time point meaning: sample taken at primary tumor resection. TCRdb independently ran MiXCR on the 5' RACE reads; one entry per CDR3 protein. There are approximately 9,200 distinct CDR3 sequences in the sample; around 5% occur only once, and approximately 15% lies in the top ten. Findings of the study overall: It was found that expanded intratumoral alpha and beta TCR counts tracked tumor mutation counts.

Their cognate antigens are unknown. The sample was lung tumor tissue, taken at surgery. These receptors all stem from a female donor with early-stage non-small cell lung cancer.

This clonotype showed up just a few times. The V gene is TRBV30, the J gene TRBJ1-1, with D possibly being TRBD1 (6 bases). This CDR3 spans 14 amino acids. Germline V gives CDR1 GTSNPN, CDR2 SVGIG (reference sequence). CDR3 amino acids: CLGGPLYRGTEAFF. The CDR3 region has the DNA TGTCTCGGGGGGCCCCTATATAGGGGAACTGAAGCTTTCTTT.

This clonotype showed up just a few times. The J gene is TRBJ2-3, the V gene TRBV10-1, with 13 bases matching TRBD2. The CDR3 extends over 15 amino acids. Unmatched junction bases numbered 2, after V lost 3 bases and J lost 5 bases. Germline V lookup: CDR1 WNHNN, CDR2 SYGVQD (reference sequence). Written as DNA, the CDR3 is TGCGCCAGCAGTGATGGACTAGCGGGAGTAGATACGCAGTATTTT. Translated: CASSDGLAGVDTQYF.

This clonotype came up many times. J is TRBJ2-5 and V is TRBV7-9; 7 bases are a match to TRBD1. Germline-derived CDR1 and CDR2 are SEHNR and FQNEAQ (reference sequence). The CDR3 covers 15 residues. J was trimmed by 5 bases and V by 4 bases; bases with no gene match: 10. CDR3 region: CASSSGTVMGETQYF. DNA of the CDR3: TGTGCCAGCAGCTCCGGGACAGTCATGGGGGAGACCCAGTACTTC.

This clonotype was counted at least ten times. The chain carries TRBV9 and TRBJ1-4; the D gene is possibly TRBD1 (6 bases). Germline CDR1 is SGDLS and CDR2 is YYNGEE. Deletions cut 4 bases from V and 6 bases from J, with 13 bases between. CDR3 size: 14 residues. Here the CDR3 DNA reads TGTGCCAGCAGCCTATACAGGGAGGATGAAAAACTGTTTTTT. It translates to CASSLYREDEKLFF.

This clonotype was counted ten times or more. The chain employs TRBV7-8 and TRBJ2-7; D may be TRBD2 (6 bases). CDR1 is SGHVS, CDR2 FQNEAQ, per germline. The CDR3 is 13 residues long. Trimming stripped 3 bases from V and 7 bases from J, with 13 bases between. CDR3: CASSFGAGKEQYF. The CDR3 DNA follows: TGTGCCAGCAGCTTCGGGGCGGGAAAGGAGCAGTACTTC.

This clonotype was seen at least ten times. V gene TRBV27 combines with J gene TRBJ2-7; D not certain. The CDR3 has 11 residues. The V and J ends lost 5 bases and 2 bases respectively, with 4 bases between them. Germline V gene lookup returns CDR1 MNHEY and CDR2 SMNVEV (reference sequence). CDR3 in DNA: TGTGCCAGCAGTCCCGCCTACGAGCAGTACTTC. It encodes CASSPAYEQYF.

Judged by abundance, this clonotype is medium-sized. The chain uses TRBV19 and TRBJ2-7, with D perhaps TRBD2 (5 bases). Deletions cut 3 bases from V and 6 bases from J, with 12 bases between. From germline, CDR1 is LNHDA and CDR2 SQIVND (reference sequence). There are 13 residues in the CDR3. The CDR3 spells CASSIVVDSEQYF. Written as DNA, the CDR3 is TGTGCCAGTAGTATCGTAGTGGACTCCGAGCAGTACTTC. The entire variable domain, with the rest obtained from reference TRBV19 and TRBJ2-7, is as follows: DGGITQSPKYLFRKEGQNVTLSCEQNLNHDAMYWYRQDPGQGLRLIYYSQIVNDFQKGDIAEGYSVSREKKESFPLTVTSAQKNPTAFYLCASSIVVDSEQYFGPGTRLTVT.

There are many counts of this clonotype. The chain employs TRBV28 and TRBJ1-1; D gene ambiguous. This CDR3 has 15 amino acids. Per germline, CDR1 MDHEN and CDR2 SYDVKM. The V and J ends lost 1 base and 0 bases respectively, with 9 bases between them. The CDR3 DNA reads as TGTGCCAGCAGTTTATTCTGGGGAATGAACACTGAAGCTTTCTTT. This codes for CASSLFWGMNTEAFF. Together with reference TRBV28 and TRBJ1-1, the CDR3 gives the full variable domain: DVKVTQSSRYLVKRTGEKVFLECVQDMDHENMFWYRQDPGLGLRLIYFSYDVKMKEKGDIPEGYSVSREKKERFSLILESASTNQTSMYLCASSLFWGMNTEAFFGQGTRLTVV.

The sample holds a few counts of this clonotype. CDR3 residues: CASSQALADGETQYF. CDR3 DNA: TGTGCCAGCAGCCAAGCCCTAGCCGACGGGGAGACCCAGTACTTC. This chain links TRBV3-1 with TRBJ2-5; D is possibly TRBD2 (5 bases). Trimming left V 1 base short and J 5 bases short, with 14 bases between. The germline V gene has CDR1 LGHDT and CDR2 YNNKEL (reference sequence). The CDR3 contains 15 residues.

This clonotype was detected many times. The CDR3 region is CASSLSGGRWTSPLHF. The DNA of the CDR3 is TGTGCCAGCAGTTTATCGGGGGGGCGTTGGACGTCACCCCTCCACTTT. The genes are TRBV28 and TRBJ1-6, with a tentative D call TRBD1 (6 bases). The CDR3 spans 16 residues. V was shortened by 1 base and J by 10 bases, with 17 bases between the two germline ends. The V gene's germline CDR1 is MDHEN and CDR2 SYDVKM.

This clonotype was observed many times. This chain uses TRBV6-5 with TRBJ2-7, with D possibly matching TRBD2 (6 bases). This CDR3 spans 15 amino acids. The germline V and J ends were trimmed by 4 bases and 0 bases, with 13 bases remaining between them. Per the germline V gene, CDR1 is MNHEY and CDR2 is SVGAGI. In DNA, the CDR3 is TGTGCCAGCAGTTCCCCGGGGAGGAGCTCCTACGAGCAGTACTTC. This translates into CASSSPGRSSYEQYF.

This clonotype has a count of ten or more. The chain employs TRBV29-1 and TRBJ2-7; TRBD2 matches at 13 bases. V dropped 5 bases and J dropped 0; count of bases not matched to a gene: 4. CDR3 length: 15 amino acids. Germline V CDR1 and CDR2: SQVTM, ANQGSEA. DNA of the CDR3: TGCAGCGTTACCGGGACTAGCGGGACCTCCTACGAGCAGTACTTC. It is translated as CSVTGTSGTSYEQYF.

This clonotype was counted ten times or more. V is TRBV2 and J is TRBJ2-3; 10 nucleotides line up with TRBD1. The CDR3 has 15 residues. With V trimmed by 5 bases and J by 4 bases, 6 bases remained unmatched. Germline V lookup: CDR1 SNHLY, CDR2 FYNNEI. DNA for the CDR3: TGTGCCAGCAGTCCCGGGGGACAGGGGTCAGATACGCAGTATTTT. Protein sequence: CASSPGGQGSDTQYF. Full variable domain (rest looked up from reference TRBV2 and TRBJ2-3): EPEVTQTPSHQVTQMGQEVILRCVPISNHLYFYWYRQILGQKVEFLVSFYNNEISEKSEIFDDQFSVERPDGSNFTLKIRSTKLEDSAMYFCASSPGGQGSDTQYFGPGTRLTVL.

This clonotype is medium-sized within its sample. The J gene is TRBJ2-3, the V gene TRBV18, with D hard to call. This CDR3 is built from 11 residues. CDR1 is KGHSH, CDR2 LQKENI, per germline. Trimming shortened V by 3 bases and J by 6 bases, and 4 bases separated the two germline ends. CDR3 sequence: CASSPSDTQYF. The CDR3 bases are TGTGCCAGCTCACCCTCGGATACGCAGTATTTT.

This clonotype was counted many times. This chain uses TRBV24-1 with TRBJ2-3; no firm D call. The germline gives CDR1 KGHDR, CDR2 SFDVKD. This CDR3 spans 12 amino acids. V was trimmed by 6 bases and J by 3 bases, leaving 6 bases between them. The chain's CDR3 is CATSSGTDTQYF. As DNA, the CDR3 is TGTGCCACCAGTTCCGGGACAGATACGCAGTATTTT.

This clonotype has a count of ten or more. J is TRBJ2-7 and V is TRBV12-3 or TRBV12-4; 15 positions agree with TRBD2. The CDR3 spans 16 residues. With V trimmed by 5 bases and J by 7 bases, 9 bases remained unmatched. CDR3 protein: CASSPRTSGRAREQYF. As DNA, the CDR3 is TGTGCCAGCAGTCCCCGGACTAGCGGGAGGGCGAGGGAGCAGTACTTC.

This clonotype was detected only once. A read error may be the cause here, since a much bigger clone is one base away. The V call is TRBV3-1, the J call TRBJ2-7; 11 bases match TRBD2. This CDR3 region has 16 residues. Looked up from germline, CDR1 is LGHDT and CDR2 is YNNKEL (reference sequence). As DNA, the CDR3 is TGTGCCAGCAGCCCCCTAGCGGGAGGATCCTCCTACGAGCAGCACTTC. Amino acids: CASSPLAGGSSYEQHF.

This clonotype was detected many times. The V and J genes are TRBV4-1 and TRBJ2-5, with D tentatively TRBD2 (5 bases). Trimming took off 4 bases at V and 1 base at J, with 7 bases between the two ends. CDR3 length equals 13 residues. Germline values: CDR1 MGHRA, CDR2 YSYEKL. CDR3 residues: CASSRLPQETQYF. The CDR3 DNA reads as TGCGCCAGCAGCCGACTACCCCAAGAGACCCAGTACTTC.

The sample holds many counts of this clonotype. The chain is built from TRBV5-1 and TRBJ1-1; 7 nucleotides line up with TRBD1. This CDR3 comprises 16 residues. The germline CDR1 and CDR2 sequences are SGHRS and YFSETQ. V lost 4 bases, J lost 1 base, and 10 bases stayed unmatched. The CDR3 loop reads CASSRSPGTANTEAFF. CDR3 nucleotide sequence: TGCGCCAGCAGCAGAAGCCCCGGGACAGCGAACACTGAAGCTTTCTTT.

At least ten counts were recorded for this clonotype. The genes are TRBV2 and TRBJ1-1; D is uncertain. CDR3 length: 14 amino acids. Germline V gives CDR1 SNHLY, CDR2 FYNNEI. Trimming cost V 9 bases and J 1 base, with 15 bases left between them. DNA for the CDR3: TGTGCCAGTGAAAGAATCCCGGGGAACACTGAAGCTTTCTTT. Translated, it gives CASERIPGNTEAFF.

The chain employs TRBV28 and TRBJ2-6, with D unclear. The germline V gene encodes CDR1 MDHEN and CDR2 SYDVKM. Trimming removed 7 bases at V and 0 bases at J, with 10 bases between. This CDR3 has 15 amino acids. The CDR3 spells CASTRHFSGANVLTF. CDR3 DNA sequence: TGTGCCAGCACCCGGCATTTCTCTGGGGCCAACGTCCTGACTTTC.

This chain links TRBV9 with TRBJ2-2; D unresolved. This CDR3 has 15 residues. Trimming cost V 4 bases and J 4 bases, with 14 bases left between them. Germline V lookup: CDR1 SGDLS, CDR2 YYNGEE. The CDR3: CASSLMDPSTGELFF. The CDR3 DNA follows: TGTGCCAGCAGCCTAATGGACCCATCCACCGGGGAGCTGTTTTTT.

This clonotype appeared many times. The chain recombines TRBV5-1 with TRBJ1-3; D unresolved. The V end was cut by 3 bases, the J end by 0 bases, with 10 bases between. The CDR3 is 15 amino acids. Germline loops: CDR1 SGHRS, CDR2 YFSETQ. The CDR3 bases are TGCGCCAGCAGCTCAGACACTTTCTCTGGAAACACCATATATTTT. Translating gives CASSSDTFSGNTIYF. Drawing the rest from reference TRBV5-1 and TRBJ1-3, the complete variable domain is KAGVTQTPRYLIKTRGQQVTLSCSPISGHRSVSWYQQTPGQGLQFLFEYFSETQRNKGNFPGRFSGRQFSNSRSEMNVSTLELGDSALYLCASSSDTFSGNTIYFGEGSWLTVV.

This clonotype is labeled as medium-sized. The chain uses TRBV7-8 and TRBJ2-1; possible D gene TRBD2, 6 bases. CDR1 SGHVS and CDR2 FQNEAQ come from the germline V gene. Deletions cut 5 bases from V and 6 bases from J, with 20 bases between. There are 16 residues in the CDR3. The CDR3 reads CASSPVGAGRSNEQFF. In DNA, the CDR3 is TGTGCCAGCAGCCCTGTCGGGGCGGGACGGAGCAATGAGCAGTTCTTC.